Following are 5 T cell receptor beta chains from one sample sequenced in a study of vaccination and CD4 T cells after COVID-19. Antigen specificity for these receptors is unknown. The Oncomine TCR Beta short-read assay was what sequenced the DNA obtained from cultured CD4+ T cells. TCRdb recomputed calls from the PCR reads with MiXCR, one row per CDR3 protein. In the table there are roughly 14,000 distinct CDR3 sequences, almost 50% of which are singletons. Treatment: approximately 9-day PBMC culture with coronavirus spike peptide pools or control peptides (ViraFEST assay). Specimen: cultured CD4+ T cells from blood, collected after SARS-CoV-2 vaccination. All receptors derive from a human donor with COVID-19.

This clonotype was recorded a few times. CDR3 DNA sequence: TGCAGTGCTAGACCGGGACTAGCGGGGGGCGCGAACACCGGGGAGCTGTTTTTT. It translates to CSARPGLAGGANTGELFF. The V call is TRBV20-1, the J call TRBJ2-2; 15 nucleotides agree with TRBD2. V dropped 2 bases and J dropped 0; count of bases not matched to a gene: 4. The V gene's germline CDR1 is DFQATT and CDR2 SNEGSKA (reference sequence). This CDR3 is built from 18 residues.

The rearrangement uses TRBV10-3 and TRBJ2-6; D is perhaps TRBD1 or TRBD2 (6 bases each). Germline CDR1 is ENHRY and CDR2 is SYGVKD. Trimming removed 3 bases at V and 1 base at J, with 13 bases between. The CDR3 spans 17 residues. This CDR3 is CAISEGGRTSGANVLTF. For the CDR3, the DNA is TGTGCCATCAGTGAAGGGGGGCGTACTTCTGGGGCCAACGTCCTGACTTTC.

The chain uses TRBV7-2 and TRBJ2-1; a possible D gene is TRBD2 (7 bases). The V gene's germline CDR1 is SGHTA and CDR2 FQGNSA. This CDR3 contains 18 residues. V lost 2 bases to trimming and J lost 8 bases, with 25 bases between them. The CDR3 protein is CASSLSAHGGPSLYEQFF. The CDR3 nucleotides read TGTGCCAGCAGCTTATCGGCTCACGGGGGGCCGTCCCTTTATGAGCAGTTCTTC.

This clonotype has a handful of counts. V gene TRBV20-1 combines with J gene TRBJ1-5; possible D gene TRBD1, 6 bases. Between the trimmed V and J ends, which lost 3 bases and 3 bases, there was a span of 12 bases. The CDR3 has 14 amino acids. The germline V gene has CDR1 DFQATT and CDR2 SNEGSKA (reference sequence). The CDR3 spells CSARATGANQPQHF. The CDR3 nucleotides read TGCAGTGCTAGGGCGACAGGTGCCAATCAGCCCCAGCATTTT.

This chain links TRBV7-9 with TRBJ1-6, with TRBD1 as a possible D gene (6 bases). CDR1 and CDR2 (germline): SEHNR, FQNEAQ (reference sequence). The V end lost 1 base, the J end lost 6 bases, and 13 bases lay between the germline ends. There are 16 residues in the CDR3. The CDR3 reads CASSLGADSGNSPLHF. For the CDR3, the DNA is TGTGCCAGCAGCTTAGGCGCGGACAGCGGTAATTCACCCCTCCACTTT.